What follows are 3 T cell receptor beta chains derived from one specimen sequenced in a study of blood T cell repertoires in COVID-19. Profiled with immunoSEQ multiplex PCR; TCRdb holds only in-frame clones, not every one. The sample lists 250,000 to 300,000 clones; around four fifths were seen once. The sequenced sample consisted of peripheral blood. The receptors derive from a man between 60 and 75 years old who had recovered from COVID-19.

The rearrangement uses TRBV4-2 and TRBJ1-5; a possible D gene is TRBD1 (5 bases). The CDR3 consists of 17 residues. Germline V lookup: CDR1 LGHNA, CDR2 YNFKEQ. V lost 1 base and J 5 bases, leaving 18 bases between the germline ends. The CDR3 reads CASSQVAGRWVDQPQHF. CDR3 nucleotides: TGTGCCAGCAGCCAAGTAGCAGGGCGTTGGGTTGATCAGCCCCAGCATTTT.

CDR3 sequence reads: CASSSGTGGAGEQYF. Written as DNA, the CDR3 is TGTGCCAGCAGCTCCGGGACAGGGGGCGCGGGGGAGCAGTACTTC. V and J are TRBV6-5 and TRBJ2-7, with 12 positions matching TRBD1. V gave up 6 bases and J gave up 7 bases; unmatched junction bases: 10. The CDR3 has 15 amino acids. Germline-derived CDR1 and CDR2 are MNHEY and SVGAGI.

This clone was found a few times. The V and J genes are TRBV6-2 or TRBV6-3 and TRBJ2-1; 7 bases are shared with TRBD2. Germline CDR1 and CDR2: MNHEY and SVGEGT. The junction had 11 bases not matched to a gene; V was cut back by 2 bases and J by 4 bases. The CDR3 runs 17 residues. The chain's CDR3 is CASSYRASGTSYNEQFF. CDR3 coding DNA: TGTGCCAGCAGTTACAGGGCTAGCGGTACCTCGTACAATGAGCAGTTCTTC.